The present T cell receptor (beta chain) was sequenced within a study of blood T cell repertoires in COVID-19. Study context: Acute and convalescent COVID-19 samples came from the United States, Italy and Spain. T cells, B-cell-depleted T cells, or PBMCs supplied cDNA or gDNA.

The CDR3 covers 14 residues. Trimming cost V 7 bases and J 5 bases; bases outside gene matches: 7. Germline CDR1 and CDR2: LNHDA and SQIVND (reference sequence). In the source study's methods: Reference gene primer amplification yielded estimated nucleated cell counts. This table comes from immunoSEQ multiplex PCR, and its TCRdb copy is limited to in-frame clones, with some not included. That table is the source of V, J and clone size, and D and trimming were worked out from the DNA. Of around 700,000 clones listed, 85% to 90% are singletons. The chain employs TRBV19 and TRBJ1-5; 8 nucleotides align to TRBD1. This clonotype was sampled from a woman between 18 and 29 years old with acute or convalescent COVID-19. The sample was peripheral blood. The CDR3 is CASTTTGDDQPQHF. The CDR3 DNA reads as TGTGCCAGTACCACGACAGGGGATGATCAGCCCCAGCATTTT. The full variable domain, rest sourced from reference TRBV19 and TRBJ1-5, is DGGITQSPKYLFRKEGQNVTLSCEQNLNHDAMYWYRQDPGQGLRLIYYSQIVNDFQKGDIAEGYSVSREKKESFPLTVTSAQKNPTAFYLCASTTTGDDQPQHFGDGTRLSIL.